The present entry profiles one TCR beta chain with its context. A much larger clonotype is one base distant, so this may be a read error. There were no patients who had received any treatment before thyroid surgery. TCRdb re-called the PCR reads through MiXCR. The table has about 20,000 clones, more than 15% seen once; the top ten hold under 11%. This record belongs to a study of metastatic and nonmetastatic thyroid tumors. Germline CDR1 and CDR2: DFQATT and SNEGSKA (reference sequence). The length of the CDR3 is 13 residues. Trimming took 5 bases from V and 0 from J, leaving 10 bases between them. Sequencing used tumor tissue. The chain couples TRBV20-1 to TRBJ1-1; no firm D call. This sequence originates from a female donor with papillary thyroid cancer or a benign thyroid nodule (not recorded which). Some clones in this sample may be carry-over from other donors' samples. CDR3: CSASWQLNTEAFF. Here the CDR3 DNA reads TGCAGTGCTTCGTGGCAACTGAACACTGAAGCTTTCTTT.